This T cell receptor beta chain originates from a study of blood T cells in healthy people across ages. This clonotype was seen a handful of times. The antigen remains unidentified. A sample-barcoded 5' primer and a J-beta primer mix were used in a second PCR of roughly 7 to 11 cycles. TCRdb re-called the 5' RACE reads through MiXCR, storing one row per CDR3 protein. The profile shows 750,000 to 950,000 distinct CDR3 sequences, about 48% of them singletons. Study-wide findings and caveats: It was held that diversity estimates obtained from one million T cells represented underestimates.

Trimming took 2 bases from V and 6 from J; bases not matched to a gene: 7. Germline V gives CDR1 DFQATT, CDR2 SNEGSKA (reference sequence). This CDR3 region has 15 residues. Sequenced material: blood. The chain carries TRBV20-1 and TRBJ2-1; TRBD1 matches at 10 bases. The receptor was isolated from a man aged 80 or over in good health. DNA for the CDR3: TGCAGTGCTAGAATCGGGACAGGGGTTTCCAATGAGCAGTTCTTC. Translating it yields CSARIGTGVSNEQFF.